This T cell receptor (beta chain) emerged from a study of early T cells in non-severe SARS-CoV-2 infection (dated by TCRdb to the early 2020s). With respect to the entire study: TCR sequencing used bulk RNA from unsorted whole blood, so alpha and beta chains could not be paired. Overall results and qualifications from the work: VDJdb matching was skewed toward anti-spike CD8 responses and likely underestimated virus-specific expansions by missing private and CD4 specificities.

Points on this clonotype: The clone's antigen remains unknown. An end of the junction differs from the germline gene, which may be a read error.

This was a case-control study nested in a cohort of healthcare workers in London, UK, who had nasopharyngeal swab PCR tests and blood samples taken every week. Healthcare workers were recruited between 23 and 31 March 2020, during the week of the UK lockdown, and were followed weekly for up to about 15 weeks. Receptors were amplified or captured by 5' RACE. The reads were generated on a NextSeq 500. To correct for sequencing error and PCR bias, the TCR library protocol tagged individual cDNA molecules with unique molecular identifiers. Both TCR alpha and beta chains were sequenced, and tight co-correlation was observed between alpha and beta sequence abundances in each sample. The original pipeline was this. Decombinator V4 was used to perform V gene, J gene and CDR3 annotation of TCR sequences. TCRs were defined as expanded if a significant change between any two time points was detected under a Poisson model with p below 0.0001. TCR abundances were normalised to the total number of TCRs sequenced in each sample and reported as counts per million. MAIT TCRs were defined by TRAV1-2 paired with TRAJ12, TRAJ20 or TRAJ33, and iNKT TCRs by TRAV10 paired with TRAJ18. A search of VDJdb, accessed on 1 November 2021, was run for TCRs annotated to CMV, EBV and SARS-CoV-2, with TCRs annotated for multiple antigens excluded. TCRdb redid the processing of the public reads, applying fastp at Q25 and MiXCR, and retained in-frame beta chains. Identical CDR3 protein sequences are pooled into one entry, listed with their most common genes and DNA. TCRdb's processing, not the authors', yielded these V and J calls. This sample has about 66,000 distinct CDR3 sequences in its table, and approximately 9.2% of those were observed once. The ten largest make up 3.2% of the sample.

The CDR3 measures 13 amino acids from cysteine to phenylalanine. Only the CDR3 part of the read is kept: 39 bases, read in frame from the first base. CDR1 MNHEY and CDR2 SVGEGT were looked up in the germline V gene. The TCR originated in an adult who was a healthcare worker with PCR-confirmed SARS-CoV-2 infection or an uninfected control (not recorded which). In this chain, TRBV6-2 or TRBV6-3 is recombined with TRBJ2-7; the D gene is perhaps TRBD1 or TRBD2, as each covers 5 bases. The specimen was whole blood. The nucleotide sequence reads TGTGCCAGCAGCACCGACAGCGGAACTACCCTGGACTTC. Its translation is CASSTDSGTTLDF.